The rows below give T cell receptor beta chains drawn from one sample of a study of vaccination effects on CD4 cells after COVID-19. Their antigen targets remain unknown. Sequencing was performed with immunoSEQ multiplex PCR; in TCRdb, only in-frame clones are kept and a portion is missing. This table holds roughly 40,000 clones, roughly two thirds found once. Material: CD4+ T cells from PBMCs cultured without peptide, obtained before COVID-19 vaccination. Receptors were obtained from a human donor who received a COVID-19 vaccine. CDR3s include the opening cysteine and the closing phenylalanine or tryptophan. Each record gives: V gene, D gene, clone size, J gene, CDR3 protein, CDR3 DNA. A D gene is named only where the DNA matches it firmly. Rows give clone size only sometimes, using once, few, many, or a class for an expanded clone.

>TRBV18|NA|NA|TRBJ1-2
CASSRRGDYGYTF
TGTGCCAGCTCAAGAAGGGGGGACTATGGCTACACCTTC
>TRBV6-5|TRBD1|once|TRBJ1-5
CASKDRGNSNQPQHF
TGTGCCAGCAAGGACAGGGGGAATAGCAATCAGCCCCAGCATTTT
>TRBV6-5|NA|NA|TRBJ1-1
CASRIIIRENTEAFF
TGTGCCAGCAGGATTATCATAAGAGAGAACACTGAAGCTTTCTTT
>TRBV9|NA|NA|TRBJ2-5
CASSVGVGTQQETQYF
TGTGCCAGCAGCGTAGGAGTGGGGACCCAACAAGAGACCCAGTACTTC
>TRBV3-1/TRBV3-2|NA|NA|TRBJ1-2
CASRQGPTGANYGYTF
TGTGCCAGCAGACAAGGACCCACCGGGGCTAACTATGGCTACACCTTC
>TRBV4-2|TRBD2|NA|TRBJ2-3
CASSQGRLAGEPDTQYF
TGTGCCAGCAGCCAAGGCCGACTAGCGGGGGAGCCAGATACGCAGTATTTT
>TRBV11-2|NA|few|TRBJ2-1
CASSLDSDEQFF
TGTGCCAGCAGCTTAGATTCGGATGAGCAGTTCTTC
>TRBV5-4|NA|NA|TRBJ2-3
CASSLVYTDTQYF
TGTGCCAGCAGCTTGGTTTACACAGATACGCAGTATTTT
>TRBV21-1|NA|NA|TRBJ2-3
CASSKAALAVSLDTQYF
TGTGCCAGCAGCAAAGCGGCACTAGCGGTAAGTTTGGATACGCAGTATTTT
>TRBV19|NA|NA|TRBJ1-4
CASSTNAEREKLFF
TGTGCCAGTAGTACTAACGCCGAGAGAGAAAAACTGTTTTTT
>TRBV9|TRBD2|NA|TRBJ2-1
CASSVALTSGTRAYNEQFF
TGTGCCAGCAGCGTAGCTCTGACTAGCGGGACGAGGGCCTACAATGAGCAGTTCTTC
>TRBV30|NA|NA|TRBJ1-5
CAWSADLGTPWSGNQPQHF
TGTGCCTGGAGTGCCGATCTCGGGACCCCTTGGAGTGGCAATCAGCCCCAGCATTTT
>TRBV7-9|NA|NA|TRBJ1-1
CASTTDTGRGRNTEAFF
TGTGCCAGCACGACCGACACAGGACGGGGTAGGAACACTGAAGCTTTCTTT
>TRBV6-5|NA|NA|TRBJ2-7
CASSYSFSAGNEQYF
TGTGCCAGCAGTTACTCATTTTCCGCCGGCAACGAGCAGTACTTC
>TRBV30|NA|NA|TRBJ1-1
CASSTGLNTEAFF
TGTGCCTCGTCAACAGGGTTGAACACTGAAGCTTTCTTT
>TRBV19|NA|few|TRBJ1-6
CASSSRVNSPLHF
TGTGCCAGTAGTTCCAGGGTTAATTCACCCCTCCACTTT